This TCR beta chain was captured in a study of T cell responses to AZD1222 COVID-19 vaccine. General study results and limits: White British people made up most donors, females outnumbered males, and clonal diversity was possibly underestimated. Repertoire sampling was restricted to post-peak T cell response timepoints. Increases in Spike-specific TCR breadth and depth were seen after two AZD1222 doses.

Clones were read by immunoSEQ multiplex PCR, and TCRdb kept only the in-frame ones, dropping some. The repertoire consists of about 140,000 clones, with under 95% occurring once and the leading ten covering roughly 2.8%. Comments on this clone: Antigen unknown.

This CDR3 region has 14 residues. CDR1 is LNHDA, CDR2 SQIVND, per germline (reference sequence). Trimming shortened V by 5 bases and J by 7 bases, and 14 bases separated the two germline ends. This receptor was obtained from an adult in good health. This rearrangement joins TRBV19 to TRBJ1-4; D ambiguous. The input for sequencing was peripheral blood, taken on day 0 of AZD1222 vaccination. The CDR3 loop is CASSSSSIGEKLFF. In DNA, the CDR3 is TGTGCCAGTAGTTCATCGTCTATTGGTGAAAAACTGTTTTTT. Full variable domain (remainder filled in from reference TRBV19 and TRBJ1-4): DGGITQSPKYLFRKEGQNVTLSCEQNLNHDAMYWYRQDPGQGLRLIYYSQIVNDFQKGDIAEGYSVSREKKESFPLTVTSAQKNPTAFYLCASSSSSIGEKLFFGSGTQLSVL.